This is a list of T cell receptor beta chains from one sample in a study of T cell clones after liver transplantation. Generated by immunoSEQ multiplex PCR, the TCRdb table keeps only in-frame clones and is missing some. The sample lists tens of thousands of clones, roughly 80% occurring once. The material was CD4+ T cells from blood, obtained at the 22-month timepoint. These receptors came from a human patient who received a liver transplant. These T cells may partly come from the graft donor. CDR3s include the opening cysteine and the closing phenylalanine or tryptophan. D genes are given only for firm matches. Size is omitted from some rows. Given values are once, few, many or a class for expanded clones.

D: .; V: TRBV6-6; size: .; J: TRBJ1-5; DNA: TGTGCCAGCAGCATGACAGCGGGCAATCAGCCCCAGCATTTT; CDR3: CASSMTAGNQPQHF
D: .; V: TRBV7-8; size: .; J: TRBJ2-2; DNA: TGTGCCAGCAGCTTAGCGCTGGAGGTCGGGGAGCTGTTTTTT; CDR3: CASSLALEVGELFF
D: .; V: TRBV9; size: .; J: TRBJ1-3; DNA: TGTGCCAGCAGCCCCGCTGGAAACACCATATATTTT; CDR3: CASSPAGNTIYF
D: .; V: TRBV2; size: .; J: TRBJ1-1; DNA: TGTGCCAGCAGAAGTGGGCAGGGGAGAGGGAACACTGAAGCTTTCTTT; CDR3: CASRSGQGRGNTEAFF
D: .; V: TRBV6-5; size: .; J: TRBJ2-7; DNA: TGTGCCAGCAGGGGCAGCGGGTACTCCTACGAGCAGTACTTC; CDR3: CASRGSGYSYEQYF
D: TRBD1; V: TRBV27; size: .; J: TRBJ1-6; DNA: TGTGCCAGCAGTTCCGTGACAGGGGGCGCGGATTCACCCCTCCACTTT; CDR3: CASSSVTGGADSPLHF
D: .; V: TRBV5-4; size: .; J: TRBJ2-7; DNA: TGTGCCAGCAGCTGGGAGAGCTACGAGCAGTACTTC; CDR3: CASSWESYEQYF
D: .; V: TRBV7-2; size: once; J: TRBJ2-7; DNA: TGTGCCAGCAGCGACCGATACGAGCAGTACTTC; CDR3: CASSDRYEQYF
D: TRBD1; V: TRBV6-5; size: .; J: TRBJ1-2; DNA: TGTGCCAGCAGTTATAGACAGGGCTACGGCTACACCTTC; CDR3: CASSYRQGYGYTF
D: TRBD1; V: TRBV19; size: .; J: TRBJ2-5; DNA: TGTGCCAGTAGAGGGACAGGGGGCAGGGAGACCCAGTACTTC; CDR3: CASRGTGGRETQYF
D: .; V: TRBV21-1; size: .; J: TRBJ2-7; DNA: TGTGCCAGCAGCAAAACTAGCGGGAGCGAGCAGTACTTC; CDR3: CASSKTSGSEQYF
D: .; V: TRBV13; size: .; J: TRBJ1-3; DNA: TGTGCCAGCAGCTTACTGGCTTCTGGAAACACCATATATTTT; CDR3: CASSLLASGNTIYF
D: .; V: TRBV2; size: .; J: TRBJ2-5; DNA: TGTGCCAGCAGTCTCCTCTCTCAAGAGACCCAGTACTTC; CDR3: CASSLLSQETQYF
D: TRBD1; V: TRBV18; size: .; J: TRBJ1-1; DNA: TGTGCCAGCTTACAGGGGTTGGGGACTGAAGCTTTCTTT; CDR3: CASLQGLGTEAFF
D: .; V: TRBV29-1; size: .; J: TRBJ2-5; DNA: TGCAGCGTTGTTCTACAGGAAGAGACCCAGTACTTC; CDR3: CSVVLQEETQYF
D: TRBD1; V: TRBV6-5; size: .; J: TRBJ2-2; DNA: TGTGCCAGCAGGAAGGACAGGGCCACCGGGGAGCTGTTTTTT; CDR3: CASRKDRATGELFF
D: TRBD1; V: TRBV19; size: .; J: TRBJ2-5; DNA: TGTGCCAGTACCGCGGGTCGGACAGGGGGAGAGACCCAGTACTTC; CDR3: CASTAGRTGGETQYF
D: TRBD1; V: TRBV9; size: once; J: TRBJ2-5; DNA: TGTGCCAGCAGCCAGGACAGGGAAGGGCCAGAGACCCAGTACTTC; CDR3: CASSQDREGPETQYF
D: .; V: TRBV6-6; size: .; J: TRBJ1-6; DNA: TGTGCCAGCAGTTCGCCGGGACAAGTGAATTCACCCCTCCACTTT; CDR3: CASSSPGQVNSPLHF
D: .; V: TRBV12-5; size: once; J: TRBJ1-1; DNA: TGTGCTAGTGGCCGCGACAGGAACACTGAAGCTTTCTTT; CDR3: CASGRDRNTEAFF
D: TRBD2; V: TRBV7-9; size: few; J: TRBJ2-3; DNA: TGTGCCAGCAGCTCAGGATATAGCGGGGGGGCCGTAGATACGCAGTATTTT; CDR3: CASSSGYSGGAVDTQYF
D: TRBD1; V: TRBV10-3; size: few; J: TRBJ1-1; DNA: TGTGCCATCAGTGTGGACAGGGGGCGAGGGACTGAAGCTTTCTTT; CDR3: CAISVDRGRGTEAFF
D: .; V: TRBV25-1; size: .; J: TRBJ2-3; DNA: TGTGCCAGCAGTGAATCCATTCTGTGGGATACGCAGTATTTT; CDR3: CASSESILWDTQYF
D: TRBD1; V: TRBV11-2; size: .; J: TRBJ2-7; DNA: TGTGCCAGCAGCTCCGGGACAGGGGGCTACGAGCAGTACTTC; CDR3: CASSSGTGGYEQYF
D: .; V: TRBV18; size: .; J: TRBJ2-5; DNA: TGTGCCAGCTCACCACCTCTACCCGTCCAAGAGACCCAGTACTTC; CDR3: CASSPPLPVQETQYF
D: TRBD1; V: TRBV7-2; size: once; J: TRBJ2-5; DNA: TGTGCCAGCAGCGTAGGGGGACAGGTCCAAGAGACCCAGTACTTC; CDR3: CASSVGGQVQETQYF
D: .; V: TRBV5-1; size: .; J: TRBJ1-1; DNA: TGCGCCAGCAAGGCGGACAGGAACACTGAAGCTTTCTTT; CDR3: CASKADRNTEAFF
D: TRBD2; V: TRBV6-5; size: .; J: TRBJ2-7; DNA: TGTGCCAGCACCACTGGGGAGGGCGCCGCCTACGAGCAGTACTTC; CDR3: CASTTGEGAAYEQYF
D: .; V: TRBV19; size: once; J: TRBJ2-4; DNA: TGTGCCAGTAGTATAGTGGTACTAGCCAAAAACATTCAGTACTTC; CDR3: CASSIVVLAKNIQYF
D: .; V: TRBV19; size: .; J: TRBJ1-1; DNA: TGTGCCAGTAGGATCGGGGGTTCGGGGACTGAAGCTTTCTTT; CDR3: CASRIGGSGTEAFF
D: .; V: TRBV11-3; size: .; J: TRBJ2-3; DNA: TGTGCCAGCAGTGGGGGAGAGGTAACAGATACGCAGTATTTT; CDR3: CASSGGEVTDTQYF
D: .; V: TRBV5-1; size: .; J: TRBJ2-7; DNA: TGCGCCAGCAGCTCGGACTCCGGGACATCCCAGCGGGAGCAGTACTTC; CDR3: CASSSDSGTSQREQYF
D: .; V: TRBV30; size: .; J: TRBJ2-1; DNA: TGTGCCTGGAGTCTCCGGGGGGCTTTCGGAGAGCAGTTCTTC; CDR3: CAWSLRGAFGEQFF
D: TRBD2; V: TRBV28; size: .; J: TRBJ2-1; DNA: TGTGCCAGCAGTTTATTAGCGGGAAACAATGAGCAGTTCTTC; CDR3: CASSLLAGNNEQFF
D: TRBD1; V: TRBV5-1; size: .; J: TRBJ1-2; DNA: TGCGCCAGCAGCTTGGCCGCTACAGGGGGCTATGGCTACACCTTC; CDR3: CASSLAATGGYGYTF
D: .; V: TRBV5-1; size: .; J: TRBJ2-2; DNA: TGCGCCAGCAGCCCGGAGGGGGGTCGGGGTTCGGACACCGGGGAGCTGTTTTTT; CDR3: CASSPEGGRGSDTGELFF
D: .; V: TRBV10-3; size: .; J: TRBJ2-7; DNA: TGTGCCATCAGCGGCGAGGGGGACGAGCAGTACTTC; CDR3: CAISGEGDEQYF
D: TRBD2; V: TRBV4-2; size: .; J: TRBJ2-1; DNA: TGTGCCAGCAGCCAAGTCGGTGGCAGCGGGGGCCTCCGAAGTTCCTACAATGAGCAGTTCTTC; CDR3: CASSQVGGSGGLRSSYNEQFF
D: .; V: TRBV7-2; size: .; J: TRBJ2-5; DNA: TGTGCCAGCAGCTTACGTGCGGGAAGGGGGCAAGAGACCCAGTACTTC; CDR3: CASSLRAGRGQETQYF
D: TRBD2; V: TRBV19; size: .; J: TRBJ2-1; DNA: TGTGCCAGTAGTAGGAGGGGACTAGTTGGTGAGCAGTTCTTC; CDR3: CASSRRGLVGEQFF
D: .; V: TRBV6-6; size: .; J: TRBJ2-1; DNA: TGTGCCAGCAGTTACTCGTTCCGGGGAGAGCAGTTCTTC; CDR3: CASSYSFRGEQFF
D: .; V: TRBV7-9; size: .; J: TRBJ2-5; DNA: TGTGCCAGCAGCTTCAGAGGGGAACAAGAGACCCAGTACTTC; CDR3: CASSFRGEQETQYF
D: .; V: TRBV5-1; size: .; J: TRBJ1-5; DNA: TGCGCCAGCAGCTTGGAAGGGGTGCCCGGTCAGCCCCAGCATTTT; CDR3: CASSLEGVPGQPQHF
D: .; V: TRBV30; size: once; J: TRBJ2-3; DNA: TGTGCCTGGAGTGTGGGTGGGGGCACAGATACGCAGTATTTT; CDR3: CAWSVGGGTDTQYF
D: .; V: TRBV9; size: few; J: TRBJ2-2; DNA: TGTGCCAGCAGCGTGAGGGGGTCCGGGGAGCTGTTTTTT; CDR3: CASSVRGSGELFF
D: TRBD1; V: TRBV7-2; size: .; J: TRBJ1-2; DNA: TGTGCCAGCAGCTTAATGGGACAGGGGGCAGATGGCTACACCTTC; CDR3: CASSLMGQGADGYTF
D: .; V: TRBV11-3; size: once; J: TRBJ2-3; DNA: TGTGCCAGCAGCTTAAGTACAGGGCTTAGCACAGATACGCAGTATTTT; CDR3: CASSLSTGLSTDTQYF
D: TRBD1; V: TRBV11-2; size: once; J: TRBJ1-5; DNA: TGTGCCAGCAGCCGGGACAGGAACAATCAGCCCCAGCATTTT; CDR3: CASSRDRNNQPQHF
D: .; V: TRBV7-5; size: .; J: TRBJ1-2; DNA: TGTGTCAGAAGACCACGGCGGTTGGGGGGCTACACCTTC; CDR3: CVRRPRRLGGYTF
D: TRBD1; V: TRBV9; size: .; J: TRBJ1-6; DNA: TGTGCCAGCAGCGTCCGGGACAGGGGGCCAGGCACTAATTCACCCCTCCACTTT; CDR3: CASSVRDRGPGTNSPLHF
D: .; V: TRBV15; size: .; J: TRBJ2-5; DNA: TGTGCCACCAGTCCCGCCCCGGGGGAAGAGACCCAGTACTTC; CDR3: CATSPAPGEETQYF
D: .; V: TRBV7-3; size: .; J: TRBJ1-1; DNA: TGTGCCAGCAGCTTAGTTCGGGCCCCCTGGAACACTGAAGCTTTCTTT; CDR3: CASSLVRAPWNTEAFF
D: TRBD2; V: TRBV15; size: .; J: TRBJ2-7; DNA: TGTGCCACCAGCAGAGGGCTCTCTAGCGGGAGCTCCTACGAGCAGTACTTC; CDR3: CATSRGLSSGSSYEQYF
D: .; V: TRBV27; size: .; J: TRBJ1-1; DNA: TGTGCCAGCAGTTTAAAGGGTCGCACTGAAGCTTTCTTT; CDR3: CASSLKGRTEAFF
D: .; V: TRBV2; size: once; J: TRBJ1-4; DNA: TGTGCCAGCAGTGAAGCAGAACACCTCGCTGGTGAAAAACTGTTTTTT; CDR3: CASSEAEHLAGEKLFF
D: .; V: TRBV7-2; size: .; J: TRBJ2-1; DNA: TGTGCCAGCAGCCGGGACTCCTCCCGAAATGAGCAGTTCTTC; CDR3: CASSRDSSRNEQFF
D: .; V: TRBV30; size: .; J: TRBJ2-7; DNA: TGTGCCTGGGGTCTTCACTACGAGCAGTACTTC; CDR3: CAWGLHYEQYF
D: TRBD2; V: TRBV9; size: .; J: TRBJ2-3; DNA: TGTGCCAGCAGCGTAGTAGGGACTAGAGGGGGGGATACGCAGTATTTT; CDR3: CASSVVGTRGGDTQYF
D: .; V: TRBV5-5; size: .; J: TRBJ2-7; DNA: TGTGCCAGCAGCCGCGGGACGTCTACCCGCTACGAGCAGTACTTC; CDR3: CASSRGTSTRYEQYF
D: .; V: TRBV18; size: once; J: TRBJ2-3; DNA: TGTGCCAGCTCACACCCGGGAAACGGGCTCGCAGATACGCAGTATTTT; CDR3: CASSHPGNGLADTQYF